Listed below are T cell receptor beta chains from one sample, sequenced in a study of identifying expanded T cells in peripheral blood. The method was immunoSEQ multiplex PCR; TCRdb's version includes in-frame clones alone and lacks a portion of them. The sample contains approximately 90,000 clones, roughly 85% of which appear only once. Sequencing was performed on blood. The source is a person aged 18 to 70 in good health. Both conserved end residues are part of each CDR3.

CDR3: CASSLAETQYF
V: TRBV7-2
J: TRBJ2-5

CDR3: CASGDRGRQPQHF
V: TRBV12-5
J: TRBJ1-5

CDR3: CASSQDAGSFYEQYF
V: TRBV4-3
J: TRBJ2-7

CDR3: CASSPGGSYNEQFF
V: TRBV11-3
J: TRBJ2-1

CDR3: CASELGQASSTDTQYF
V: TRBV7-9
J: TRBJ2-3

CDR3: CATSRDDRGFAEKLFF
V: TRBV15
J: TRBJ1-4

CDR3: CASSEGWGGRQPQHF
V: TRBV6-1
J: TRBJ1-5

CDR3: CASSLVGRGFRDGETQYF
V: TRBV5-4
J: TRBJ2-5

CDR3: CASSYSIGTPYNEQFF
V: TRBV6-5
J: TRBJ2-1

CDR3: CASIRVINNEQFF
V: TRBV21-1
J: TRBJ2-1

CDR3: CASRLGVFTDTQYF
V: TRBV7-9
J: TRBJ2-3

CDR3: CASSPGQGGNYGYTF
V: TRBV4-1
J: TRBJ1-2

CDR3: CASGLIAGANYGYTF
V: TRBV12-5
J: TRBJ1-2

CDR3: CASSQAGETYYEQYF
V: TRBV4-1
J: TRBJ2-7

CDR3: CASSLWETSYNEQFF
V: TRBV25-1
J: TRBJ2-1

CDR3: CASSYSASGATQYF
V: TRBV6-6
J: TRBJ2-3

CDR3: CASSPDRTTNYGYTF
V: TRBV18
J: TRBJ1-2

CDR3: CASSPGQFTVPGEQYF
V: TRBV7-6
J: TRBJ2-7

CDR3: CASSPRLRGTGELFF
V: TRBV7-2
J: TRBJ2-2

CDR3: CASSLGEGYEQYF
V: TRBV7-7
J: -

CDR3: CASSLINEQFF
V: TRBV7-9
J: TRBJ2-1

CDR3: CASSLERLAGGDEQYF
V: TRBV7-8
J: TRBJ2-7

CDR3: CASSSGQPDTQYF
V: TRBV10-1
J: TRBJ2-3

CDR3: CASSLWRDGGTEAFF
V: TRBV7-9
J: TRBJ1-1

CDR3: CASSVGGLQPQHF
V: TRBV9
J: TRBJ1-5

CDR3: CASRGGRSDRDTEAFF
V: TRBV21-1
J: TRBJ1-1

CDR3: CASSLGLANTDTQYF
V: TRBV7-7
J: TRBJ2-3

CDR3: CASSITGNSYEQYF
V: TRBV19
J: TRBJ2-7

CDR3: CASSSQGGGNQPQHF
V: TRBV6-5
J: TRBJ1-5

CDR3: CASSFFRLGQRSFSYGYTF
V: TRBV27
J: TRBJ1-2

CDR3: CASSQDYRGGQYGANVLTF
V: TRBV4-3
J: TRBJ2-6

CDR3: CASSFWAGSNTEAFF
V: TRBV5-1
J: TRBJ1-1

CDR3: CASSVSQGAQETQYF
V: TRBV9
J: TRBJ2-5

CDR3: CASSPIQGTLSGNTIYF
V: TRBV18
J: TRBJ1-3

CDR3: CASSGPSWDITDTQYF
V: TRBV5-4
J: TRBJ2-3

CDR3: CASSYSSSGGTDTQYF
V: TRBV6-6
J: TRBJ2-3

CDR3: CASSQSLGVLNEQFF
V: TRBV14
J: TRBJ2-1

CDR3: CASSKGQGSYNEQFF
V: TRBV2
J: TRBJ2-1

CDR3: CASSLNGRTGELFF
V: TRBV7-3
J: TRBJ2-2

CDR3: CASRSLGGGQVTQYF
V: TRBV5-1
J: TRBJ2-3

CDR3: CAIRGHAEAFF
V: TRBV10-3
J: TRBJ1-1

CDR3: CASSLSWPFNEKLFF
V: TRBV5-6
J: TRBJ1-4

CDR3: CAWSVGANEKLFF
V: TRBV30
J: TRBJ1-4

CDR3: CASSLGRGGPDTQYF
V: TRBV5-1
J: TRBJ2-3

CDR3: CASSLGYRQASYEQYF
V: TRBV7-2
J: TRBJ2-7

CDR3: CASIHGQGKVAKNIQYF
V: TRBV2
J: TRBJ2-4

CDR3: CASSPTRRQETQYF
V: TRBV5-4
J: TRBJ2-5

CDR3: CASSLGSGNTIYF
V: TRBV13
J: TRBJ1-3

CDR3: CASSRFGEILTEAFF
V: TRBV7-8
J: TRBJ1-1

CDR3: CASSLVSGNSNQPQHF
V: TRBV7-2
J: TRBJ1-5

CDR3: CASKEGTNEQFF
V: TRBV6-6
J: TRBJ2-1

CDR3: CASSFPNYGYTF
V: TRBV7-2
J: TRBJ1-2

CDR3: CASRGEYNSPLHF
V: TRBV25-1
J: TRBJ1-6